The rows below give T cell receptor beta chains drawn from one sample of a study of T cells in Graves' hyperthyroidism and ophthalmopathy. One entry per CDR3 protein results from TCRdb running MiXCR on the multiplex PCR reads. The data show some 560,000 distinct CDR3 sequences, around 14% seen once. Sample: blood. These receptors were collected from a woman aged 25 to 39 with Graves' hyperthyroidism. Both conserved end residues are part of each CDR3. D genes are given only for firm matches. Clone size, where shown, is once, few, many, or a class for clones that have expanded.

D gene | J gene | clone size | V gene | CDR3 protein | CDR3 DNA
. | TRBJ1-6 | few | TRBV27 | CASRQLYRAKDNSPLHF | TGTGCCAGCAGGCAACTATACAGGGCTAAAGATAATTCACCCCTCCACTTT
TRBD2 | TRBJ2-1 | few | TRBV19 | CASGYRINGLAGENGPHEQFF | TGTGCCAGTGGTTACAGGATCAATGGACTAGCGGGGGAAAATGGTCCTCATGAGCAGTTCTTC
TRBD2 | TRBJ2-3 | . | TRBV10-3 | CAISEAGTDTQYF | TGTGCCATCAGTGAAGCGGGGACAGATACGCAGTATTTT
TRBD2 | TRBJ2-2 | . | TRBV28 | CASSTPSSGSPGELFF | TGTGCCAGCAGTACCCCATCTAGCGGGAGCCCCGGGGAGCTGTTTTTT
. | TRBJ2-1 | many | TRBV30 | CAWSVASQGYNEQFF | TGTGCCTGGAGTGTGGCCTCCCAGGGGTACAATGAGCAGTTCTTC
. | TRBJ1-1 | many | TRBV28 | CASVSHGGNTEAFF | TGTGCCAGTGTATCGCACGGCGGGAACACTGAAGCTTTCTTT
. | TRBJ1-1 | . | TRBV9 | CASSVGTQGRNTEAFF | TGTGCCAGCAGCGTAGGGACACAAGGGAGGAACACTGAAGCTTTCTTT
. | TRBJ2-5 | many | TRBV2 | CASSEWPPQYF | TGTGCCAGCAGTGAATGGCCGCCCCAGTACTTC
. | TRBJ2-1 | few | TRBV12-5 | CASGLTTTEQFF | TGTGCTAGTGGTTTGACGACTACTGAGCAGTTCTTC
. | TRBJ1-4 | . | TRBV6-1 | CATMTAYWEKLFF | TGTGCCACCATGACAGCTTATTGGGAAAAACTGTTTTTT
TRBD1 | TRBJ1-1 | many | TRBV3-1 | CASSQPLGAGGLAFF | TGTGCCAGCAGCCAGCCTCTTGGCGCAGGGGGTCTTGCTTTCTTT
. | TRBJ2-1 | many | TRBV3-1 | CASSQGAGEQFF | TGTGCCAGCAGCCAAGGGGCGGGTGAGCAGTTCTTC
TRBD1 | TRBJ1-2 | . | TRBV27 | CASKGQGDYGYTF | TGTGCCAGCAAGGGACAGGGCGACTATGGCTACACCTTC
TRBD2 | TRBJ2-1 | few | TRBV7-3 | CASSLALTSAVSPYNEQFF | TGTGCCAGCAGCCTAGCCCTTACTAGCGCTGTTTCACCTTACAATGAGCAGTTCTTC
. | TRBJ1-1 | many | TRBV29-1 | CSVNVNTEAFF | TGCAGCGTTAATGTGAACACTGAAGCTTTCTTT
. | TRBJ1-2 | many | TRBV28 | CASSPGTLNYGYTF | TGTGCCAGCAGTCCCGGGACATTAAACTATGGCTACACCTTC
TRBD2 | TRBJ2-1 | many | TRBV28 | CASSLGLGVAGVGEQFF | TGTGCCAGCAGTTTGGGCCTCGGGGTAGCGGGAGTCGGTGAGCAGTTCTTC
TRBD1 | TRBJ2-1 | many | TRBV11-2 | CASRPGQSYNEQFF | TGTGCCAGCAGGCCGGGACAGTCCTACAATGAGCAGTTCTTC
TRBD1 | TRBJ2-6 | . | TRBV7-3 | CASSSATGGSGANVLTF | TGTGCCAGCAGCTCCGCCACAGGGGGCTCTGGGGCCAACGTCCTGACTTTC
. | TRBJ2-7 | many | TRBV18 | CASSPAIRDPGEQYF | TGTGCCAGCTCACCAGCGATCAGGGATCCGGGCGAGCAGTACTTC
. | TRBJ2-5 | many | TRBV28 | CASRPSLDKQETQYF | TGTGCCAGCAGACCGAGCTTGGACAAGCAAGAGACCCAGTACTTC
. | TRBJ1-5 | many | TRBV14 | CASSQGGSNQPQHF | TGTGCCAGCAGCCAAGGAGGGAGCAATCAGCCCCAGCATTTT
. | TRBJ1-2 | . | TRBV10-3 | CAISPTGIYGYTF | TGTGCCATCAGCCCGACAGGAATATATGGCTACACCTTC
. | TRBJ1-2 | many | TRBV24-1 | CATSASVGGYTF | TGTGCCACCAGTGCGTCGGTAGGCGGCTACACCTTC
TRBD2 | TRBJ2-3 | few | TRBV5-1 | CASSLPGAGGADTQYF | TGCGCCAGCAGCCTCCCCGGGGCGGGGGGGGCAGATACGCAGTATTTT
. | TRBJ2-1 | many | TRBV20-1 | CSARPGGTSTYNEQFF | TGCAGTGCTAGGCCGGGTGGGACCTCCACCTACAATGAGCAGTTCTTC
TRBD2 | TRBJ2-3 | many | TRBV11-2 | CASSLVLGLAGGPYDTQYF | TGTGCCAGCAGCTTAGTGCTGGGACTAGCGGGAGGGCCGTATGATACGCAGTATTTT
. | TRBJ2-5 | many | TRBV7-9 | CASSFPDQETQYF | TGTGCCAGCAGCTTCCCAGACCAAGAGACCCAGTACTTC
. | TRBJ1-2 | . | TRBV10-2 | CASSLNLPGGYTF | TGTGCCAGCAGCTTGAACTTACCGGGTGGCTACACCTTC
. | TRBJ2-6 | . | TRBV28 | CASSLSPGGTGANVLTF | TGTGCCAGCAGTTTGTCTCCGGGCGGGACCGGGGCCAACGTCCTGACTTTC
. | TRBJ2-1 | few | TRBV5-5 | CASSLAGAGLWNEQFF | TGTGCCAGCAGCTTGGCAGGGGCGGGCCTCTGGAATGAGCAGTTCTTC
TRBD1 | TRBJ2-7 | many | TRBV2 | CASKGQGDSGEQYF | TGTGCCAGCAAGGGACAGGGCGACTCAGGCGAGCAGTACTTC